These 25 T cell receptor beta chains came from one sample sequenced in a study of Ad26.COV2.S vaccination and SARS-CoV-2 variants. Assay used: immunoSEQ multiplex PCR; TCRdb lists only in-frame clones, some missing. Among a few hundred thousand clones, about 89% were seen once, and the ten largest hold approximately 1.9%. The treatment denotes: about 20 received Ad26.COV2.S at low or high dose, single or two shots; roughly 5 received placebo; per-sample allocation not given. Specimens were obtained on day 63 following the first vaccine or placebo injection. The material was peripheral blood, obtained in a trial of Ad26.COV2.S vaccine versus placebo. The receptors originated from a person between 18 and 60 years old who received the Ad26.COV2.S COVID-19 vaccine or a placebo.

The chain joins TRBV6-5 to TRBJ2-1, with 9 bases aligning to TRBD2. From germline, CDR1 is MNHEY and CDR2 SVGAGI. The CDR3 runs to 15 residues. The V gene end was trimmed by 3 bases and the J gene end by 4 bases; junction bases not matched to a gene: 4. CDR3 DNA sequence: TGTGCCAGCAGTTATAGCGGGGGCCCTTACAATGAGCAGTTCTTC. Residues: CASSYSGGPYNEQFF.

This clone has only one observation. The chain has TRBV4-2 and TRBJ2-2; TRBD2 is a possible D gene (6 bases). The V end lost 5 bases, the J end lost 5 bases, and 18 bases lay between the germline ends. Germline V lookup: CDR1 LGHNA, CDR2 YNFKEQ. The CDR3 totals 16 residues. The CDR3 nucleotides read TGTGCCAGCAGCTTGGGACTCCCGGCGGGGACCGGGGAGCTGTTTTTT. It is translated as CASSLGLPAGTGELFF.

CDR3 DNA: TGCAGCGTTGAAAGTAGCCCCGGCTACACCTTC. It translates to CSVESSPGYTF. The J gene is TRBJ1-2, the V gene TRBV29-1; the D is unclear. Trimming took 2 bases from V and 8 from J, leaving 9 bases between them. CDR3 length: 11 residues. Germline V gene data show CDR1 as SQVTM and CDR2 as ANQGSEA.

For the CDR3, the DNA is TGCGCCAGCAGCCAAATACCGGGGGGAGAAGGCTACACCTTC. Translating it yields CASSQIPGGEGYTF. The gene calls are TRBV4-3 and TRBJ1-2, with D perhaps TRBD1 (5 bases). Germline CDR1 is LGHNA and CDR2 is YSLEER. The V and J ends lost 2 bases and 8 bases respectively, with 15 bases between them. The CDR3 consists of 14 residues.

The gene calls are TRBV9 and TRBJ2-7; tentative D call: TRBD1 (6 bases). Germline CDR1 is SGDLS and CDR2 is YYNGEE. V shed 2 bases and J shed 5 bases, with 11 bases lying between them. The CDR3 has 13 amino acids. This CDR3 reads CASSVTGFHEQYF. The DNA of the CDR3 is TGTGCCAGCAGCGTTACAGGGTTCCACGAGCAGTACTTC.

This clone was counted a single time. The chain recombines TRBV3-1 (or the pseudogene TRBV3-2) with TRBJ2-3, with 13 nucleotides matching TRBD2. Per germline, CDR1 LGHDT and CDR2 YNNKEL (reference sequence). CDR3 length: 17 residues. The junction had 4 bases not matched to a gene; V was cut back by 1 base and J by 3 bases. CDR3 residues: CASSQVTSGRGTDTQYF. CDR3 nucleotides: TGTGCCAGCAGCCAAGTAACTAGCGGGAGGGGAACAGATACGCAGTATTTT.

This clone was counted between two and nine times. In DNA form, the CDR3 reads TGTGCCATTGACAGGGCGGGCACTGAAGCTTTCTTT. This encodes CAIDRAGTEAFF. The chain couples TRBV6-5 to TRBJ1-1, with 7 bases that match TRBD1. The germline CDR1 and CDR2 sequences are MNHEY and SVGAGI. There are 12 residues in the CDR3. Trimming removed 10 bases from V and 4 bases from J; junction bases left unmatched: 6.

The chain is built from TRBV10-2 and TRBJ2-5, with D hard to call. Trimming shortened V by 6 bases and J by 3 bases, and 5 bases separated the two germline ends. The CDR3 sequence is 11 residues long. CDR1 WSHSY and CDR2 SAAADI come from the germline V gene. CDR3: CASSPEETQYF. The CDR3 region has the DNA TGCGCCAGCAGCCCCGAAGAGACCCAGTACTTC.

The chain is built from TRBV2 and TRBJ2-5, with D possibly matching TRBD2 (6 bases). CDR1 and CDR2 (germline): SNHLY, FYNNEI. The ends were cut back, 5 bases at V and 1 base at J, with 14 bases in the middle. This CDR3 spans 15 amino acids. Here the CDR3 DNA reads TGTGCCAGCAGTTTACAAGCGGGTGGCCAAGAGACCCAGTACTTC. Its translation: CASSLQAGGQETQYF. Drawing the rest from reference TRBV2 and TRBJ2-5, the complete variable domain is EPEVTQTPSHQVTQMGQEVILRCVPISNHLYFYWYRQILGQKVEFLVSFYNNEISEKSEIFDDQFSVERPDGSNFTLKIRSTKLEDSAMYFCASSLQAGGQETQYFGPGTRLLVL.

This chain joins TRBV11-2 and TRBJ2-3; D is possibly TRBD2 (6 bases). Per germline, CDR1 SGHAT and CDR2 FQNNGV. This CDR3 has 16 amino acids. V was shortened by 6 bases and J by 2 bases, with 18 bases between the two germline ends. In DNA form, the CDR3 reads TGTGCCAGCAGGCCTCCGGGACGGGAGACCACAGATACGCAGTATTTT. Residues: CASRPPGRETTDTQYF. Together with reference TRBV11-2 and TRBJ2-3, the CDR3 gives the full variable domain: EAGVAQSPRYKIIEKRQSVAFWCNPISGHATLYWYQQILGQGPKLLIQFQNNGVVDDSQLPKDRFSAERLKGVDSTLKIQPAKLEDSAVYLCASRPPGRETTDTQYFGPGTRLTVL.

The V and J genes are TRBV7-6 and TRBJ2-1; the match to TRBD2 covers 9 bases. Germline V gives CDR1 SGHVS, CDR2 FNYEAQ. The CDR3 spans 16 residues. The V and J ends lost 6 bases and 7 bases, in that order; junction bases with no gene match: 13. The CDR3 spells CASRPLAGSALNEQFF. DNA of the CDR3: TGTGCCAGCAGGCCACTAGCGGGTTCAGCGTTGAATGAGCAGTTCTTC.

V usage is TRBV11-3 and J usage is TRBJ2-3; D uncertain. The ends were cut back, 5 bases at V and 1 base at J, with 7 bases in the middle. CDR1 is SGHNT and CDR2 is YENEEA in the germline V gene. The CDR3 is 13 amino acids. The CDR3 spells CASSQVGTDTQYF. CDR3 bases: TGTGCCAGCAGCCAAGTGGGCACAGATACGCAGTATTTT. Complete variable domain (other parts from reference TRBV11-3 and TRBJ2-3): EAGVVQSPRYKIIEKKQPVAFWCNPISGHNTLYWYLQNLGQGPELLIRYENEEAVDDSQLPKDRFSAERLKGVDSTLKIQPAELGDSAVYLCASSQVGTDTQYFGPGTRLTVL.

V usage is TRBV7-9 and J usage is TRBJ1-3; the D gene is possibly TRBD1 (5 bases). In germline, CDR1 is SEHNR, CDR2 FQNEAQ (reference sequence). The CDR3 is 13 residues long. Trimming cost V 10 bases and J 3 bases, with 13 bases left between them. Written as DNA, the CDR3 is TGTGCCACGGCGGGGCCGAGTGGAAACACCATATATTTT. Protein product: CATAGPSGNTIYF.

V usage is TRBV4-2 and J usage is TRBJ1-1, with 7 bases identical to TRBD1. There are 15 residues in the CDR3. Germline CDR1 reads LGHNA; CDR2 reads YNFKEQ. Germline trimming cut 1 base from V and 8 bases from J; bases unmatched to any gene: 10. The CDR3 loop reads CASSQVSGTAAEAFF. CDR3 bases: TGTGCCAGCAGCCAAGTCTCTGGGACAGCGGCGGAAGCTTTCTTT.

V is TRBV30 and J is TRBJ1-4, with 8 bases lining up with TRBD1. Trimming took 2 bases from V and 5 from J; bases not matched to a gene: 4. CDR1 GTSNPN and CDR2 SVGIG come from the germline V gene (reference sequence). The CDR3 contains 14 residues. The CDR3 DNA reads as TGTGCCTGGAGTAGGACAGGGCGAAATGAAAAACTGTTTTTT. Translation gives CAWSRTGRNEKLFF.

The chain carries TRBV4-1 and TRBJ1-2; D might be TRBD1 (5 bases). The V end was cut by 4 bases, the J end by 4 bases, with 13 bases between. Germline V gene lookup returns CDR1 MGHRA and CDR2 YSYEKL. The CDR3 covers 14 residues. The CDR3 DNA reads TGCGCCAGCAGCCTTAGACAGCACCTCTATGGCTACACCTTC. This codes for CASSLRQHLYGYTF.

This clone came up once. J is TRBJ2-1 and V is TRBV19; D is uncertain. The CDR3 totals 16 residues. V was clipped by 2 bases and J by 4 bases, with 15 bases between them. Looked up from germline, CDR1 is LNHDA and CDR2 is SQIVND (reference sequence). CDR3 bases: TGTGCCAGTAGTATAATGGCAGGCAGGTCGTACAATGAGCAGTTCTTC. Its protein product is CASSIMAGRSYNEQFF.

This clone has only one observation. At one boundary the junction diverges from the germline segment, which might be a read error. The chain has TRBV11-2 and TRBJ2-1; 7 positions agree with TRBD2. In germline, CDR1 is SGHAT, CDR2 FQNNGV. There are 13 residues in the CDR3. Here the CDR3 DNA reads TGTGCCAGCACTGTGCAGCGGGGAAATGCGCAGTTCTTC. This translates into CASTVQRGNAQFF.

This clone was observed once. This CDR3 reads CASSGTGGGRTEAFF. The CDR3 nucleotides read TGCGCCAGCAGCGGGACAGGAGGCGGTAGGACTGAAGCTTTCTTT. The chain couples TRBV5-1 to TRBJ1-1; 8 nucleotides match TRBD1. The CDR3 covers 15 residues. CDR1 is SGHRS and CDR2 is YFSETQ in the germline V gene. V was clipped by 4 bases and J by 5 bases; unmatched bases: 10.

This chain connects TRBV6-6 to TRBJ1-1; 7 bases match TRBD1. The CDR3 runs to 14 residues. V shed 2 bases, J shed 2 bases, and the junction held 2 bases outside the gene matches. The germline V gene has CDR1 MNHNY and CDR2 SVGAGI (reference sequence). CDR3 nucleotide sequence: TGTGCCAGCAGTTACGGGGACAGCAACACTGAAGCTTTCTTT. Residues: CASSYGDSNTEAFF.

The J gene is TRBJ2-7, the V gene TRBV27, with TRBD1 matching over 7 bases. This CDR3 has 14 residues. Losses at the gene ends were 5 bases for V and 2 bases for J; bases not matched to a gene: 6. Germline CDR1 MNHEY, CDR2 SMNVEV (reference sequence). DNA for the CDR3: TGTGCCAGCAGTCGGACAGGACTTCCCTACGAGCAGTACTTC. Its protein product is CASSRTGLPYEQYF.

The CDR3 DNA follows: TGTGCCAGCAGCTCCAGATACCCGGGAGGATGGTCGGAGACCCAGTACTTC. It codes for CASSSRYPGGWSETQYF. V and J are TRBV5-4 and TRBJ2-5; 7 bases agree with TRBD2. The length of the CDR3 is 17 residues. Germline loops: CDR1 SGHNT, CDR2 YYREEE (reference sequence). V lost 3 bases to trimming and J lost 5 bases; unmatched junction nucleotides: 16. The full variable domain, its missing parts supplied by reference TRBV5-4 and TRBJ2-5, is ETGVTQSPTHLIKTRGQQVTLRCSSQSGHNTVSWYQQALGQGPQFIFQYYREEENGRGNFPPRFSGLQFPNYSSELNVNALELDDSALYLCASSSRYPGGWSETQYFGPGTRLLVL.

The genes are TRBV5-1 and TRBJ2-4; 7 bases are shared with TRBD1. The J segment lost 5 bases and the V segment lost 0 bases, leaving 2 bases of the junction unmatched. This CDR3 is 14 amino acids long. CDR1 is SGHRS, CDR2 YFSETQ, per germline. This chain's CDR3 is CASSLDRGQNIQYF. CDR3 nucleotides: TGCGCCAGCAGCTTGGACAGGGGCCAAAACATTCAGTACTTC.

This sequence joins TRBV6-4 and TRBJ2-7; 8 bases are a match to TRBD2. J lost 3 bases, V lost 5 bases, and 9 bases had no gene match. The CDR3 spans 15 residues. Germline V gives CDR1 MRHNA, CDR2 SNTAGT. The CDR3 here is CASSQSGTSSYEQYF. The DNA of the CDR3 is TGTGCCAGCAGTCAATCCGGGACTAGTAGCTACGAGCAGTACTTC.

CDR3 amino acids: CATGARSSYEQYF. CDR3 DNA: TGTGCCACCGGTGCCAGGAGCTCCTACGAGCAGTACTTC. This sequence joins TRBV27 and TRBJ2-7; no firm D call. The V and J ends lost 10 bases and 0 bases respectively, with 13 bases between them. The CDR3 has 13 amino acids. CDR1 and CDR2 from the germline V gene are MNHEY and SMNVEV (reference sequence).